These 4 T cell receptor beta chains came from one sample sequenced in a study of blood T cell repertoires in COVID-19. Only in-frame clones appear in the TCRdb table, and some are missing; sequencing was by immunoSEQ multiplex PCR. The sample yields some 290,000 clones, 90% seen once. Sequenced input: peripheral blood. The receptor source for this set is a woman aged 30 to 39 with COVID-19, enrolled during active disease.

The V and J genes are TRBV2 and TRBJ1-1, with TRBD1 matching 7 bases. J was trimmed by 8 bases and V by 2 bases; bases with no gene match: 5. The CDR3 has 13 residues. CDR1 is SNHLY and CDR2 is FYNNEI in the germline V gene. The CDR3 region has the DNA TGTGCCAGCAGTGAAACAGGGGTTGGCGAAGCTTTCTTT. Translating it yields CASSETGVGEAFF. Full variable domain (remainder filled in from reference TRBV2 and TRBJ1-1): EPEVTQTPSHQVTQMGQEVILRCVPISNHLYFYWYRQILGQKVEFLVSFYNNEISEKSEIFDDQFSVERPDGSNFTLKIRSTKLEDSAMYFCASSETGVGEAFFGQGTRLTVV.

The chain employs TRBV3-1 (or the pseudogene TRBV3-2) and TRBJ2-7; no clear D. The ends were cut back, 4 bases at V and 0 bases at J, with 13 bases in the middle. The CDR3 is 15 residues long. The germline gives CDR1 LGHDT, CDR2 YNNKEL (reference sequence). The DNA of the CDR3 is TGTGCCAGCAGCCGCCGACTCTACGACTCCTACGAGCAGTACTTC. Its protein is CASSRRLYDSYEQYF.

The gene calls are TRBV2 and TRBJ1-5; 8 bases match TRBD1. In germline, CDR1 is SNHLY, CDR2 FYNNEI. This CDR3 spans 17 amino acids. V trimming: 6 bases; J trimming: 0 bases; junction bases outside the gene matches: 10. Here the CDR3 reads CASSPPTGAFSNQPQHF. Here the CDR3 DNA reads TGTGCCAGCAGCCCACCGACAGGGGCCTTTAGCAATCAGCCCCAGCATTTT.

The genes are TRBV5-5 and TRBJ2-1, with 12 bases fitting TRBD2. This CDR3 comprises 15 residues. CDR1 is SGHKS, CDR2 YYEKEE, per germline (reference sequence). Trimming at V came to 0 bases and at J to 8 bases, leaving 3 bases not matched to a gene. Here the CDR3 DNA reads TGTGCCAGCAGCTTGGTGCTAGCGGGAGGGGATGAGCAGTTCTTC. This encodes CASSLVLAGGDEQFF.